This T cell receptor beta chain comes out of a study of blood T cell repertoires in COVID-19. Clones were sequenced by immunoSEQ multiplex PCR, and TCRdb holds only the in-frame ones, with some missing. The sample includes over 90,000 clones, approximately 91% of them seen just once. This CDR3 comprises 19 residues. The germline CDR1 and CDR2 sequences are SQVTM and ANQGSEA. V lost 6 bases and J lost 1; bases outside the gene matches: 14. The chain employs TRBV29-1 and TRBJ2-1; TRBD2 aligns across 14 bases. The TCR sequence derives from a woman between 65 and 79 years old with acute or convalescent COVID-19. Sequencing was performed on peripheral blood. The CDR3 spells CSVGEIPGLAGESYNEQFF. CDR3 nucleotides: TGCAGCGTGGGAGAGATACCGGGACTAGCGGGGGAGTCCTACAATGAGCAGTTCTTC.